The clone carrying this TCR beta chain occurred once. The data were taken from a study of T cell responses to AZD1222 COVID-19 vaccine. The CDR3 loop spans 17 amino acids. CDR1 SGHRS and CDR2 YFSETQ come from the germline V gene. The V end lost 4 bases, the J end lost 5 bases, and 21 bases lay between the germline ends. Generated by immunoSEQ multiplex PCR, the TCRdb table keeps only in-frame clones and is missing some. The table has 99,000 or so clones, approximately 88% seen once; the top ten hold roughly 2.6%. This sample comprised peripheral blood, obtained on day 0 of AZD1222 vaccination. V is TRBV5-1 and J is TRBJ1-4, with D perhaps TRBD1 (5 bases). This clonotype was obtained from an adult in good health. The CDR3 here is CASSLGYEGNLNEKLFF. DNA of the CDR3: TGCGCCAGCAGCCTGGGGTATGAGGGGAACCTAAATGAAAAACTGTTTTTT.